The clone carrying this TCR beta chain was detected a few times. The sample carries other DNA sequences with the same CDR3. The data were taken from a study of shared clonotypes between healthy human individuals. Study at large: Contributing individuals were a couple of females and three males aged 18 to 49.

V dropped 1 base and J dropped 5 bases, with 6 bases sitting between them. The CDR3 runs to 13 residues. Germline CDR1 reads SEHNR; CDR2 reads FQNEAQ (reference sequence). Clones were sequenced by immunoSEQ multiplex PCR, and TCRdb holds only the in-frame ones, with some missing. This sample has a few hundred thousand clones, with 79% found just once. It was about 84 million PBMCs that unsorted samples used for genomic DNA. The sequencing input was PBMCs. The origin of this receptor is a woman aged 40 to 49 in good health. Some clones in this sample may be carry-over from other donors' samples. The chain recombines TRBV7-9 with TRBJ1-5, with D possibly being TRBD1 (5 bases). Here the CDR3 reads CASSLGGDQPQHF. The CDR3 DNA is TGTGCCAGCAGCTTAGGGGGGGATCAGCCCCAGCATTTT.